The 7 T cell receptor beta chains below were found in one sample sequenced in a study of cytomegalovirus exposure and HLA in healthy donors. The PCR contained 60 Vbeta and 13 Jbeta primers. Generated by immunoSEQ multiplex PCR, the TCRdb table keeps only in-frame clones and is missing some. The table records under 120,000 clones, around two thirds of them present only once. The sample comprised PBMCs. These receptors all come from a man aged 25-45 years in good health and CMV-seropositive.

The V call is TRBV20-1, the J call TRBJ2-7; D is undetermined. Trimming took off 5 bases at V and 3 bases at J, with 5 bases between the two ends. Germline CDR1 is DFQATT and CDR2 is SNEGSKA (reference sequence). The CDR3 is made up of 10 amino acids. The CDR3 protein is CSAESYEQYF. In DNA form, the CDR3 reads TGCAGTGCTGAGAGCTACGAGCAGTACTTC.

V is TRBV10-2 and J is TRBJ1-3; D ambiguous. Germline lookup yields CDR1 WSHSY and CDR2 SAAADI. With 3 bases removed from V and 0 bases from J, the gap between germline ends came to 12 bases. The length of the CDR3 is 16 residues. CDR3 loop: CASSEQDSISGNTIYF. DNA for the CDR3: TGCGCCAGCAGTGAACAAGACTCCATCTCTGGAAACACCATATATTTT.

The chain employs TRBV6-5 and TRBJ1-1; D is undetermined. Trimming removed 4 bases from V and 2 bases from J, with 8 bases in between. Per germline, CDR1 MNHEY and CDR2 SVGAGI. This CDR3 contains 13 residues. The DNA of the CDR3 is TGTGCCAGCAGTTTGAGCGTTAACACTGAAGCTTTCTTT. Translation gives CASSLSVNTEAFF.

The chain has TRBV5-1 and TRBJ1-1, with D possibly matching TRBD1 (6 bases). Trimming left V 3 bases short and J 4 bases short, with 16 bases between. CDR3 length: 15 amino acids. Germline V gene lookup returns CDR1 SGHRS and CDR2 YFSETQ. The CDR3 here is CASSYSGQWFTEAFF. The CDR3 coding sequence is TGCGCCAGCAGCTACTCAGGACAGTGGTTCACTGAAGCTTTCTTT. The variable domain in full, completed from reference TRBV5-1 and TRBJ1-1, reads KAGVTQTPRYLIKTRGQQVTLSCSPISGHRSVSWYQQTPGQGLQFLFEYFSETQRNKGNFPGRFSGRQFSNSRSEMNVSTLELGDSALYLCASSYSGQWFTEAFFGQGTRLTVV.

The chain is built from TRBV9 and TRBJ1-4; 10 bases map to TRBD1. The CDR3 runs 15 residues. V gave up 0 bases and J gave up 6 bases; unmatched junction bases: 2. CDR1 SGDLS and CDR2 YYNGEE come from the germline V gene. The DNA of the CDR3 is TGTGCCAGCAGCGTAGTGGGGACAGGGGATGAAAAACTGTTTTTT. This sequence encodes CASSVVGTGDEKLFF.

The CDR3 here is CASSLANGGDTQYF. The CDR3 DNA follows: TGTGCCAGCAGCTTAGCCAACGGGGGAGATACGCAGTATTTT. V and J are TRBV7-9 and TRBJ2-3; D is possibly TRBD2 (6 bases). V was trimmed by 0 bases and J by 5 bases, leaving 9 bases between them. The CDR3 is 14 amino acids. Germline V CDR1 and CDR2: SEHNR, FQNEAQ (reference sequence).

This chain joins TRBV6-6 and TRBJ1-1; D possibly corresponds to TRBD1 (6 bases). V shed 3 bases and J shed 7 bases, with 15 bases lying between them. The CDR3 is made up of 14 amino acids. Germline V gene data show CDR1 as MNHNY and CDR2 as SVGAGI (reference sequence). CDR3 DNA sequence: TGTGCCAGCAGTTATGGCAGGGGATATATTGAAGCTTTCTTT. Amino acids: CASSYGRGYIEAFF.